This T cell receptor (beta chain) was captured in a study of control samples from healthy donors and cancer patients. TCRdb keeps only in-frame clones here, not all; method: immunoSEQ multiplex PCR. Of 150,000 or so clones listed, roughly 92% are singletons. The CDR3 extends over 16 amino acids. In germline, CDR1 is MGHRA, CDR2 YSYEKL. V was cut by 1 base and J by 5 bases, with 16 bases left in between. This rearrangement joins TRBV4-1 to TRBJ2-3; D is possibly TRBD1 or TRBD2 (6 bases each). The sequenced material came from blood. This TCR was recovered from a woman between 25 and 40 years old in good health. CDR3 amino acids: CASSQGLGGAEDTQYF. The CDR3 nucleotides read TGCGCCAGCAGCCAAGGTCTGGGGGGCGCGGAAGATACGCAGTATTTT.